This T cell receptor (beta chain) was recovered during a study of type 1 regulatory T cells. Study-wide context: An in vitro protocol generated T-allo10, a Tr1-enriched, alloantigen-specific CD4 T cell product. Study observations and caveats: Compared with non-type 1 regulatory T cells, type 1 regulatory T cells showed a more restricted TCR repertoire.

A single record per CDR3 protein comes from TCRdb applying MiXCR to the reads. The data show more than 60,000 distinct CDR3 sequences, with less than 70% seen just once and roughly 1.9% held by the top ten. Germline CDR1 reads SQVTM; CDR2 reads ANQGSEA. The CDR3 is made up of 14 amino acids. With 4 bases removed from V and 0 bases from J, the gap between germline ends came to 7 bases. Details on this clonotype: Its antigen is still unknown.

The gene calls are TRBV29-1 and TRBJ2-6; no clear D. The clonotype originates from a human donor in good health. The sample was cultured non-Tr1 T cells, either the whole culture or a sorted T cell fraction (not recorded which). CDR3: CSVAADSGANVLTF. The CDR3 nucleotides are TGCAGCGTTGCCGCCGACTCTGGGGCCAACGTCCTGACTTTC.